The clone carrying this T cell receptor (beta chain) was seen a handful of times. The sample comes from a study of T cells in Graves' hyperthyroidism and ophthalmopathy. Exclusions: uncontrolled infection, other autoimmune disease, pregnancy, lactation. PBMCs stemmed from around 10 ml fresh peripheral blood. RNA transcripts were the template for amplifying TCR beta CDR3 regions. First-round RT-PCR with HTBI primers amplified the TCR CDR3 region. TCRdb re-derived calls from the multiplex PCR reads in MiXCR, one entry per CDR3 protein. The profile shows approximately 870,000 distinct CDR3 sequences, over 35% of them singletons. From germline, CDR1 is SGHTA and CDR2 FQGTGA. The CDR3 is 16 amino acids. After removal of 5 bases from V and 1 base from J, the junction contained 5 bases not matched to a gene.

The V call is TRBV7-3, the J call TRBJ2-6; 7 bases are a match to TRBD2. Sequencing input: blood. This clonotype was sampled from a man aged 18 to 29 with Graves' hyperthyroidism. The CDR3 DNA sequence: TGTGCCAGCAGCGTTGTCGGGGGGTCTGGGGCCAACGTCCTGACTTTC. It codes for CASSVVGGSGANVLTF.